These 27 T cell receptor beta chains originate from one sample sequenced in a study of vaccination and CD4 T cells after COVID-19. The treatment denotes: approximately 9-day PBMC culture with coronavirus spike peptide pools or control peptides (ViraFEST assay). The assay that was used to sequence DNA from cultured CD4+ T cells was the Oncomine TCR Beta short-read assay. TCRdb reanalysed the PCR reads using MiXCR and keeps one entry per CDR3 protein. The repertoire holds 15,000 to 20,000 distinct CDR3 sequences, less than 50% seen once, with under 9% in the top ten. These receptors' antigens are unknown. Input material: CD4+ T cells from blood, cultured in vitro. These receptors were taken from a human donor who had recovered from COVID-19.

The CDR3 sequence is CASKGLGDNQPQHF. For the CDR3, the DNA is TGTGCCAGTAAGGGGTTGGGGGACAATCAGCCCCAGCATTTT. The chain recombines TRBV19 with TRBJ1-5; D might be TRBD1 (5 bases). The germline V gene has CDR1 LNHDA and CDR2 SQIVND (reference sequence). V was shortened by 7 bases and J by 3 bases, with 13 bases between the two germline ends. CDR3 length: 14 amino acids.

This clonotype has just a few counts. The CDR3 reads CATSRGVGPSYNEQFF. CDR3 DNA sequence: TGTGCCACCAGCAGAGGAGTGGGGCCCTCCTACAATGAGCAGTTCTTC. The chain couples TRBV15 to TRBJ2-1, with D perhaps matching TRBD1 (5 bases). Trimming left V 1 base short and J 0 bases short, with 10 bases between. Germline lookup yields CDR1 LNHNV and CDR2 YYDKDF (reference sequence). The CDR3 has 16 residues.

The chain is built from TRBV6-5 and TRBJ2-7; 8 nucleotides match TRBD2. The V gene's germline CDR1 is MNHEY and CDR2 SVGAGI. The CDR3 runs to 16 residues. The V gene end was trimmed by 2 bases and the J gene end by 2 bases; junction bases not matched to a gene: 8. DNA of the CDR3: TGTGCCAGCAGTTACGGCTCGACTAGCGTTACCTACGAGCAGTACTTC. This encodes CASSYGSTSVTYEQYF.

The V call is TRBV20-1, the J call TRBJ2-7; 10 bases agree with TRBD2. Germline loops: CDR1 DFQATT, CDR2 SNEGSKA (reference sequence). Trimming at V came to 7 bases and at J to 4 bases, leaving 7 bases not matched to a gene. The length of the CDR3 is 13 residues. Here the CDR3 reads CSGETSGVYEQYF. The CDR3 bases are TGCAGTGGTGAAACTAGCGGGGTATACGAGCAGTACTTC.

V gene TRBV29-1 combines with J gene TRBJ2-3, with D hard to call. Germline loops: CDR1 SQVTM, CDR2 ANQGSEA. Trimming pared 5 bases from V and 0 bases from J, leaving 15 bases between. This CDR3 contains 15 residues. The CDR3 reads CSVYGVYSSTDTQYF. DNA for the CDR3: TGCAGCGTTTATGGCGTCTACTCTAGCACAGATACGCAGTATTTT.

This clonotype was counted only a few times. CDR3 sequence: CSARPLVTYEQYF. The CDR3 nucleotides read TGCAGTGCTAGACCACTAGTCACCTACGAGCAGTACTTC. This chain uses TRBV20-1 with TRBJ2-7, with D possibly TRBD2 on 5 matching bases. Germline V lookup: CDR1 DFQATT, CDR2 SNEGSKA (reference sequence). V lost 2 bases and J lost 2, with 10 bases in between. CDR3 length equals 13 residues.

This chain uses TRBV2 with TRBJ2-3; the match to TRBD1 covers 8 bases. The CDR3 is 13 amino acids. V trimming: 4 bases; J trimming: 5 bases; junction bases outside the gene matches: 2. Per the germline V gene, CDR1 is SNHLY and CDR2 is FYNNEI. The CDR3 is CASSGQGIDTQYF. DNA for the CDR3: TGTGCCAGCAGTGGACAGGGGATAGATACGCAGTATTTT.

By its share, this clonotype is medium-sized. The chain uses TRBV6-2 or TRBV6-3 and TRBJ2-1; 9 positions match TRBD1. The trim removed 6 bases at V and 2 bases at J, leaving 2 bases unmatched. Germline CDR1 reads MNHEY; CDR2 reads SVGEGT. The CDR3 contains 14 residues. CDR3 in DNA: TGTGCCAGCAGGGACAGGGGCACCTACAATGAGCAGTTCTTC. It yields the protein CASRDRGTYNEQFF.

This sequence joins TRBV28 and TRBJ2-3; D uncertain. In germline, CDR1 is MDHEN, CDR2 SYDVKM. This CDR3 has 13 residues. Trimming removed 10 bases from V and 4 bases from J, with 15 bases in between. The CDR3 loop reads CAIGVDGADTQYF. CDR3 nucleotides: TGTGCCATCGGCGTAGATGGGGCAGATACGCAGTATTTT.

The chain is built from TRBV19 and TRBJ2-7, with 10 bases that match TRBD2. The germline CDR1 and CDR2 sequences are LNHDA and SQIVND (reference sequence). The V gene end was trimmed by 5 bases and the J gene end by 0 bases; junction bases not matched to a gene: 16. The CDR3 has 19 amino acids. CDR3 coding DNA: TGTGCCAGTAGTCCTGCTAGCGGGAGTAGCCATGCGAGCTCCTACGAGCAGTACTTC. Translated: CASSPASGSSHASSYEQYF. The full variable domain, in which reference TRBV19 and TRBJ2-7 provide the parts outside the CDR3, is DGGITQSPKYLFRKEGQNVTLSCEQNLNHDAMYWYRQDPGQGLRLIYYSQIVNDFQKGDIAEGYSVSREKKESFPLTVTSAQKNPTAFYLCASSPASGSSHASSYEQYFGPGTRLTVT.

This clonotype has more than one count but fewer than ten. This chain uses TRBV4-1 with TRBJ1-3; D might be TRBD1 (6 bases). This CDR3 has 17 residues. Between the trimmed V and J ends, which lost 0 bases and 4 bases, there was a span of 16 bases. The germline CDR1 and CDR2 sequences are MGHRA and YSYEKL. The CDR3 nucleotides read TGCGCCAGCAGCCAAGATCTTCATGGCAGGGGAGGAAACACCATATATTTT. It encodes CASSQDLHGRGGNTIYF.

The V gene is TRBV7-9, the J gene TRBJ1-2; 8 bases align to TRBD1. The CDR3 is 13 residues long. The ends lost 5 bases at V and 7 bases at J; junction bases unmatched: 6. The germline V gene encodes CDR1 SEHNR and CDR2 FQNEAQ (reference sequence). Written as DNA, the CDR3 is TGTGCCAGCAGCCTATCAGGGGGCCGTGGCTACACCTTC. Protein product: CASSLSGGRGYTF. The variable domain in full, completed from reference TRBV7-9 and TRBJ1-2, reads DTGVSQNPRHKITKRGQNVTFRCDPISEHNRLYWYRQTLGQGPEFLTYFQNEAQLEKSRLLSDRFSAERPKGSFSTLEIQRTEQGDSAMYLCASSLSGGRGYTFGSGTRLTVV.

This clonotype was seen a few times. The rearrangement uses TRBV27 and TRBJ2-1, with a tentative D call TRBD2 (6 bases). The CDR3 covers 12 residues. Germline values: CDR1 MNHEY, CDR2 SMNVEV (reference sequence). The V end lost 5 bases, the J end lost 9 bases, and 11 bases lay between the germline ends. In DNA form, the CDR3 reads TGTGCCAGCAGTCAGTACGGGAGTGAGCAGTTCTTC. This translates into CASSQYGSEQFF.

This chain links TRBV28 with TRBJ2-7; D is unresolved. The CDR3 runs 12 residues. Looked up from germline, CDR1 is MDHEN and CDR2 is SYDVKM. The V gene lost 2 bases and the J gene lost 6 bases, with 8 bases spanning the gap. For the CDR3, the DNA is TGTGCCAGCAGTTTAGGGGTGGTCGAGCAGTACTTC. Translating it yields CASSLGVVEQYF.

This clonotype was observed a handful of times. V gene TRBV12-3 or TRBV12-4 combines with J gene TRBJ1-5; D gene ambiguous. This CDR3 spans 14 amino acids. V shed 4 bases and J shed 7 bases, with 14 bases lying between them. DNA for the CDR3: TGTGCCAGCAGTTCGCTGGCAGGCCTCCAGCCCCAGCATTTT. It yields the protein CASSSLAGLQPQHF.

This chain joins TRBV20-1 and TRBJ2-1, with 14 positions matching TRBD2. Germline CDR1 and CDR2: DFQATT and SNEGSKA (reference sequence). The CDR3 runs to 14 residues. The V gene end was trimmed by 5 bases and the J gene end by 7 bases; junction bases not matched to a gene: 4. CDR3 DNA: TGCAGTGCTTCCGGGACTAGCGGGAGTAATGAGCAGTTCTTC. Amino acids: CSASGTSGSNEQFF.

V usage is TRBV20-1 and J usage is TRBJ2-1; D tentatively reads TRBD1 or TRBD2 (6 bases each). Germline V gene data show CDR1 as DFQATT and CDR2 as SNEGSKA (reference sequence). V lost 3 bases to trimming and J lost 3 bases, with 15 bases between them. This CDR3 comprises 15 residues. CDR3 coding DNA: TGCAGTGCTAGCATCGGGGGCAGGGTCTACAATGAGCAGTTCTTC. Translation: CSASIGGRVYNEQFF.

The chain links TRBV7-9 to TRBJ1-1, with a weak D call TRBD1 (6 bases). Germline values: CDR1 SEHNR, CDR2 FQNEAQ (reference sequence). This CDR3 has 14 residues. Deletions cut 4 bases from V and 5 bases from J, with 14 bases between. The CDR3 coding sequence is TGTGCCAGCAGCTCGGACAGCTCGAGGACTGAAGCTTTCTTT. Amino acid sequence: CASSSDSSRTEAFF.

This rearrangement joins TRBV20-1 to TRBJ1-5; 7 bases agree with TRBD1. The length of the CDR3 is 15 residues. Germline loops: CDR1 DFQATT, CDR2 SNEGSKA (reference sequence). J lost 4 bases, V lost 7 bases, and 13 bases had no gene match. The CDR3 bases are TGCAGTGTTACTGACCGGGACAGAATAAATCAGCCCCAGCATTTT. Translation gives CSVTDRDRINQPQHF.

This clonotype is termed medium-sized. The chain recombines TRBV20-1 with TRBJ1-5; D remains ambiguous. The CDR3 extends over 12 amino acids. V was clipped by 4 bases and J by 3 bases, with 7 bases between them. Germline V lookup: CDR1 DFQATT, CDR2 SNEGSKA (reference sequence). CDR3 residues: CSANGNNQPQHF. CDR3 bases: TGCAGTGCTAACGGGAACAATCAGCCCCAGCATTTT.

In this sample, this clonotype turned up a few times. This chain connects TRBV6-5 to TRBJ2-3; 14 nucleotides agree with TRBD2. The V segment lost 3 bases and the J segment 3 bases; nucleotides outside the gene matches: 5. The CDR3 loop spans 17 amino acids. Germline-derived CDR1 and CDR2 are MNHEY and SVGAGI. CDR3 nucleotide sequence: TGTGCCAGCAGTTATGCCGGGACTAGCGGGAGTACAGATACGCAGTATTTT. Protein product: CASSYAGTSGSTDTQYF.

The CDR3 spells CSALGGTGTYNEQFF. CDR3 coding DNA: TGCAGTGCCTTGGGCGGGACAGGCACCTACAATGAGCAGTTCTTC. The J gene is TRBJ2-1, the V gene TRBV20-1; TRBD1 aligns across 8 bases. Germline V gives CDR1 DFQATT, CDR2 SNEGSKA (reference sequence). The length of the CDR3 is 15 residues. Losses at the gene ends were 6 bases for V and 2 bases for J; bases not matched to a gene: 9.

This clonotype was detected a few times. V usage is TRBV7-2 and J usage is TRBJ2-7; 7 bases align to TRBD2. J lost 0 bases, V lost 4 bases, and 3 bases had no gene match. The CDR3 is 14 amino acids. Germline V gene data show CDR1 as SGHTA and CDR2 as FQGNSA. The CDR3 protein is CASSWGGNSYEQYF. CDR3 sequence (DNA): TGTGCCAGCAGCTGGGGGGGTAACTCCTACGAGCAGTACTTC.

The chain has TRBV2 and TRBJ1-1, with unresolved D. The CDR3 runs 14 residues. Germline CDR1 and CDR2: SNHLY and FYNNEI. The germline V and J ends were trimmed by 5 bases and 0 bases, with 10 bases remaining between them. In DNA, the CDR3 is TGTGCCAGCAGTTATGGGTCTCTGAACACTGAAGCTTTCTTT. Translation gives CASSYGSLNTEAFF.

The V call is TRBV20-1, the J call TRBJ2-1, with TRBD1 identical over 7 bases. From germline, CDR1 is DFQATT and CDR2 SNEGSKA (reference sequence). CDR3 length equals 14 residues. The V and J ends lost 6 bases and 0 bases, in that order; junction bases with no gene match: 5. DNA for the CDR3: TGCAGTGCGCCGGGACAGTTCTCCTACAATGAGCAGTTCTTC. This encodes CSAPGQFSYNEQFF.

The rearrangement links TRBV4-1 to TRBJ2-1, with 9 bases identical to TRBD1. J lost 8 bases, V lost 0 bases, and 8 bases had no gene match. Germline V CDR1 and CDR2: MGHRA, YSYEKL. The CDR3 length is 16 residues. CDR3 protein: CASSQDWTGAPDEQFF. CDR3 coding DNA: TGCGCCAGCAGCCAAGATTGGACAGGGGCCCCAGATGAGCAGTTCTTC.

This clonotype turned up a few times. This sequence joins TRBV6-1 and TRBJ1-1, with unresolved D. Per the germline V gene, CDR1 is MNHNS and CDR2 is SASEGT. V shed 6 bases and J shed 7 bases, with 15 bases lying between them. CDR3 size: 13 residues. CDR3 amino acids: CASSSLRTLEAFF. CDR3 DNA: TGTGCCAGCAGCTCTCTTCGGACCCTTGAAGCTTTCTTT.